This T cell receptor beta chain was recorded in a study of glioma-infiltrating T cells after dendritic cell vaccination. Overall study context: Patients had newly diagnosed or recurrent glioblastoma and received dendritic cell vaccines. Study-level points and caveats: Higher TCR clonality did not directly relate to longer survival.

V was trimmed by 6 bases and J by 5 bases, leaving 11 bases between them. Germline V gives CDR1 MNHEY, CDR2 SMNVEV (reference sequence). CDR3 length: 14 amino acids. The time point: after dendritic cell vaccination, including at tumor progression/relapse. As regards this clone: No antigen is known for it.

Up to roughly 2 ug genomic DNA was used for TCRB CDR3 amplification. TCRdb's table, derived via immunoSEQ multiplex PCR, lists solely in-frame clones and lacks some. The data hold 90,000 to 140,000 clones, with nearly 90% observed a single time. This clonotype originated in a human donor with glioblastoma. Here the sequenced sample was blood, taken after dendritic cell vaccination. The V call is TRBV27, the J call TRBJ2-6, with D maybe TRBD2 (6 bases). Here the CDR3 reads CASSGRGRANVLTF. DNA for the CDR3: TGTGCCAGCAGCGGGCGGGGAAGGGCCAACGTCCTGACTTTC.